The 13 T cell receptor beta chains below come from one sample, sequenced in a study of cytomegalovirus exposure and HLA in healthy donors. The PCR made use of 60 Vbeta and 13 Jbeta primers. The method was immunoSEQ multiplex PCR; TCRdb's version includes in-frame clones alone and lacks a portion of them. Here the sample spans 100,000 to 120,000 clones, just over 75% being singletons. The sample consisted of PBMCs. The receptors originated from a man between 35 and 55 years old in good health and CMV-seropositive.

CDR3 DNA sequence: TGTGCCAGCAGTGAAGGGCAGGGTCGAGACGAGCAGTACTTC. Translating gives CASSEGQGRDEQYF. The chain joins TRBV25-1 to TRBJ2-7; a possible D gene is TRBD1 (5 bases). This CDR3 is 14 amino acids long. Germline CDR1 and CDR2: MGHDK and SYGVNS. V gave up 2 bases and J gave up 5 bases, with 13 bases separating them.

The chain couples TRBV20-1 to TRBJ2-1; TRBD1 matches 7 bases. Germline V gene data show CDR1 as DFQATT and CDR2 as SNEGSKA (reference sequence). J was trimmed by 9 bases and V by 4 bases; bases with no gene match: 0. The CDR3 is 10 residues long. The CDR3 nucleotides are TGCAGTGCTAACAGGGGTGAGCAGTTCTTC. Translation: CSANRGEQFF.

This sequence joins TRBV4-1 and TRBJ2-1; 9 nucleotides align to TRBD1. Germline V gives CDR1 MGHRA, CDR2 YSYEKL. The ends lost 4 bases at V and 6 bases at J; junction bases unmatched: 7. This CDR3 region has 15 residues. CDR3 in DNA: TGCGCCAGCAGCCTGTACAGGGGGCAGGGCAATGAGCAGTTCTTC. It yields the protein CASSLYRGQGNEQFF.

The chain uses TRBV11-2 and TRBJ2-7, with 8 bases lining up with TRBD1. V lost 1 base and J lost 4; bases outside the gene matches: 6. The CDR3 loop spans 15 amino acids. Per germline, CDR1 SGHAT and CDR2 FQNNGV. In DNA form, the CDR3 reads TGTGCCAGCAGCTTAGGCAGGACAGGGCTTTACGAGCAGTACTTC. Protein product: CASSLGRTGLYEQYF.

V and J are TRBV7-2 and TRBJ1-1, with D uncertain. Trimming shortened V by 5 bases and J by 1 base, and 11 bases separated the two germline ends. CDR1 SGHTA and CDR2 FQGNSA come from the germline V gene. The CDR3 length is 14 residues. CDR3 sequence reads: CASSLVPGNTEAFF. CDR3 sequence (DNA): TGTGCCAGCAGCCTAGTCCCCGGGAACACTGAAGCTTTCTTT.

The chain carries TRBV9 and TRBJ2-3; 9 nucleotides match TRBD2. V dropped 4 bases and J dropped 6; count of bases not matched to a gene: 9. The length of the CDR3 is 15 residues. Germline values: CDR1 SGDLS, CDR2 YYNGEE. The CDR3 is CASSPQGRGGDTQYF. CDR3 sequence (DNA): TGTGCCAGCAGCCCCCAGGGGCGGGGGGGTGATACGCAGTATTTT.

The J gene is TRBJ2-5, the V gene TRBV5-6; TRBD2 aligns across 7 bases. Germline values: CDR1 SGHDT, CDR2 YYEEEE. The CDR3 runs to 13 residues. V lost 3 bases to trimming and J lost 5 bases; unmatched junction nucleotides: 4. The CDR3 nucleotides are TGTGCCAGCAGCTCCCAGGGAGGGGAGACCCAGTACTTC. This codes for CASSSQGGETQYF.

The chain links TRBV5-8 to TRBJ2-2; D is ambiguous. CDR1 SGHTS and CDR2 YDEGEE come from the germline V gene. The CDR3 is 14 residues long. V gave up 0 bases and J gave up 4 bases, with 7 bases separating them. The CDR3 is CASSLGVRTGELFF. CDR3 in DNA: TGTGCCAGCAGCTTGGGTGTCCGCACCGGGGAGCTGTTTTTT.

The chain has TRBV6-6 and TRBJ1-6; D uncertain. CDR1 is MNHNY, CDR2 SVGAGI, per germline (reference sequence). The CDR3 length is 16 residues. The V gene lost 0 bases and the J gene lost 7 bases, with 13 bases spanning the gap. DNA for the CDR3: TGTGCCAGCAGTTACTCGATTGAGGTGATCAATTCACCCCTCCACTTT. Translated: CASSYSIEVINSPLHF.

This chain connects TRBV7-2 to TRBJ1-4, with D unresolved. Germline V lookup: CDR1 SGHTA, CDR2 FQGNSA. The V end lost 2 bases, the J end lost 2 bases, and 12 bases lay between the germline ends. This CDR3 has 16 residues. The DNA for the CDR3 is TGTGCCAGCAGCTTAATTTCAACTCGGACTAATGAAAAACTGTTTTTT. Translating gives CASSLISTRTNEKLFF.

The chain has TRBV5-4 and TRBJ1-5; 10 bases line up with TRBD1. V gave up 3 bases and J gave up 4 bases; unmatched junction bases: 4. Germline CDR1 SGHNT, CDR2 YYREEE (reference sequence). The CDR3 sequence is 15 residues long. In DNA form, the CDR3 reads TGTGCCAGCAGCTCGGGACAGGGGTTGAATCAGCCCCAGCATTTT. This codes for CASSSGQGLNQPQHF. The full variable domain, rest sourced from reference TRBV5-4 and TRBJ1-5, is ETGVTQSPTHLIKTRGQQVTLRCSSQSGHNTVSWYQQALGQGPQFIFQYYREEENGRGNFPPRFSGLQFPNYSSELNVNALELDDSALYLCASSSGQGLNQPQHFGDGTRLSIL.

The chain carries TRBV19 and TRBJ2-7; 11 bases match TRBD2. The ends lost 5 bases at V and 5 bases at J; junction bases unmatched: 5. Looked up from germline, CDR1 is LNHDA and CDR2 is SQIVND (reference sequence). This CDR3 region has 14 residues. CDR3 nucleotide sequence: TGTGCCAGTAGTGGGCTAGCGGGGGGCCACGAGCAGTACTTC. The encoded protein is CASSGLAGGHEQYF. Looking up the rest from reference TRBV19 and TRBJ2-7 gives the full variable domain: DGGITQSPKYLFRKEGQNVTLSCEQNLNHDAMYWYRQDPGQGLRLIYYSQIVNDFQKGDIAEGYSVSREKKESFPLTVTSAQKNPTAFYLCASSGLAGGHEQYFGPGTRLTVT.

The chain combines TRBV6-1 with TRBJ2-3; D is perhaps TRBD1 (5 bases). This CDR3 comprises 13 residues. CDR1 MNHNS and CDR2 SASEGT come from the germline V gene. The ends were cut back, 4 bases at V and 4 bases at J, with 9 bases in the middle. This chain's CDR3 is CASSAQGADTQYF. The CDR3 bases are TGTGCCAGCAGTGCCCAGGGTGCAGATACGCAGTATTTT.